The clone carrying this TCR beta chain came up many times. V shed 4 bases, J shed 7 bases, and the junction held 2 bases outside the gene matches. This CDR3 spans 14 amino acids. The V gene's germline CDR1 is LGHDT and CDR2 YNNKEL (reference sequence). Unique molecular identifiers were attached to individual cDNA molecules. Each CDR3 protein is one row after TCRdb ran MiXCR on the 5' RACE reads. The profile shows tens of thousands of distinct CDR3 sequences, about 6.5% of them singletons. These data belong to a study of early T cells in non-severe SARS-CoV-2 infection. The material sequenced was whole blood. The source of this sequence is an adult who was a healthcare worker with PCR-confirmed SARS-CoV-2 infection or an uninfected control (not recorded which). V is TRBV3-1 and J is TRBJ2-2; TRBD2 agrees at 11 bases. CDR3 in DNA: TGTGCCAGCAGCCGTGGACTAGCGGGCGGGGAGCTGTTTTTT. Protein product: CASSRGLAGGELFF.